The clone carrying this T cell receptor (beta chain) has more than one count but fewer than ten. This sample stems from a study of neoadjuvant anti-PD-1 for oral cavity cancer. Study summary: Around day 43, patients without progression received a fourth nivolumab dose before surgery.

Sequencing was performed with immunoSEQ multiplex PCR; in TCRdb, only in-frame clones are kept and a portion is missing. Here the sample spans roughly 60,000 clones, 79% being singletons. CDR3 length: 15 amino acids. The J segment lost 3 bases and the V segment lost 6 bases, leaving 5 bases of the junction unmatched. Germline values: CDR1 SEHNR, CDR2 FQNEAQ (reference sequence). The sequencing here drew on PBMCs, taken before nivolumab (anti-PD-1) treatment. The source of this sequence is a person aged 35 to 85 with oral cavity squamous cell carcinoma. J is TRBJ2-1 and V is TRBV7-9, with 10 bases that match TRBD2. Here the CDR3 DNA reads TGTGCCAGCAGATCTAGCGGGGGAGGCTACAATGAGCAGTTCTTC. Translating gives CASRSSGGGYNEQFF. Variable domain in full (rest from reference TRBV7-9 and TRBJ2-1): DTGVSQNPRHKITKRGQNVTFRCDPISEHNRLYWYRQTLGQGPEFLTYFQNEAQLEKSRLLSDRFSAERPKGSFSTLEIQRTEQGDSAMYLCASRSSGGGYNEQFFGPGTRLTVL.